What follows are 10 T cell receptor beta chains derived from one specimen sequenced in a study of read filtering for tumor transcriptome and immune sequencing. The library was built from roughly 400 ng RNA with molecular barcoded adaptors for alpha/delta and beta/gamma chains. TCRdb reprocessed the reads via MiXCR and lists one record per CDR3 protein. This sample carries some 140,000 distinct CDR3 sequences, less than 15% of them seen once, and the ten largest clones take just under 8.5%. The sample taken for sequencing was a population of CD138-negative cells sorted from bone marrow. The source is a donor aged 40 or over with multiple myeloma.

At least ten counts were recorded for this clonotype. The genes are TRBV15 and TRBJ1-1; unclear D gene. The ends were cut back, 4 bases at V and 4 bases at J, with 13 bases in the middle. The CDR3 spans 14 residues. Per the germline V gene, CDR1 is LNHNV and CDR2 is YYDKDF (reference sequence). CDR3 sequence (DNA): TGTGCCACCAGCAAAGGGCGGCAGGCCACTGAAGCTTTCTTT. Encoded protein: CATSKGRQATEAFF.

This clonotype was detected many times. V usage is TRBV7-9 and J usage is TRBJ2-5, with D uncertain. CDR3 size: 14 residues. Germline CDR1 SEHNR, CDR2 FQNEAQ (reference sequence). With 1 base removed from V and 1 base from J, the gap between germline ends came to 7 bases. The CDR3 sequence: CASSLGGGQETQYF. In nucleotides, the CDR3 is TGTGCCAGCAGCTTAGGCGGCGGCCAAGAGACCCAGTACTTC. The full variable domain, its missing parts supplied by reference TRBV7-9 and TRBJ2-5, is DTGVSQNPRHKITKRGQNVTFRCDPISEHNRLYWYRQTLGQGPEFLTYFQNEAQLEKSRLLSDRFSAERPKGSFSTLEIQRTEQGDSAMYLCASSLGGGQETQYFGPGTRLLVL.

This clonotype has a count of ten or more. The genes are TRBV30 and TRBJ1-1, with TRBD1 matching 8 bases. Trimming at V came to 1 base and at J to 0 bases, leaving 7 bases not matched to a gene. Germline CDR1 is GTSNPN and CDR2 is SVGIG (reference sequence). This CDR3 is 16 amino acids long. The CDR3 spells CAWSADRVSMNTEAFF. As DNA, the CDR3 is TGTGCCTGGAGTGCGGACAGGGTCTCGATGAACACTGAAGCTTTCTTT.

This clonotype was seen a few times. The rearrangement links TRBV19 to TRBJ2-2; D not resolved. With 5 bases removed from V and 5 bases from J, the gap between germline ends came to 12 bases. The CDR3 has 14 amino acids. The germline V gene has CDR1 LNHDA and CDR2 SQIVND (reference sequence). The DNA for the CDR3 is TGTGCCAGTAGTCAGGCGGCAGGTACCGGGGAGCTGTTTTTT. Protein product: CASSQAAGTGELFF.

In the case of this clonotype: Its ends do not fully match the called genes, so a read error is possible. The chain carries TRBV3-1 and TRBJ2-7; possibly TRBD1 for D (6 bases). There are 17 residues in the CDR3. From germline, CDR1 is LGHDT and CDR2 YNNKEL (reference sequence). In DNA form, the CDR3 reads TGTGCCAGCAGCCAAAGACAGGCAAACTCGTTCCGTTACGGGCAGTACTTC. It is translated as CASSQRQANSFRYGQYF.

This clonotype was found many times. This chain connects TRBV6-4 to TRBJ2-1; D is undetermined. The CDR3 is 15 residues long. The germline V and J ends were trimmed by 3 bases and 0 bases, with 9 bases remaining between them. Germline values: CDR1 MRHNA, CDR2 SNTAGT. CDR3 protein: CASSEGSGSYNEQFF. The CDR3 DNA reads as TGTGCCAGCAGTGAGGGTTCGGGCTCCTACAATGAGCAGTTCTTC.

Ten or more counts support this clonotype. The chain carries TRBV30 and TRBJ2-3, with 7 positions matching TRBD2. Germline V lookup: CDR1 GTSNPN, CDR2 SVGIG (reference sequence). The V segment lost 5 bases and the J segment 1 base; nucleotides outside the gene matches: 0. The CDR3 sequence is 12 residues long. The CDR3: CAWGLGTDTQYF. CDR3 DNA sequence: TGTGCCTGGGGACTAGGCACAGATACGCAGTATTTT.

This clonotype was observed a handful of times. This may be a read error, as it is one base from a much larger clone. The rearrangement uses TRBV7-2 and TRBJ2-3, with 8 bases that match TRBD2. The CDR3 consists of 14 residues. Germline V lookup: CDR1 SGHTA, CDR2 FQGNSA. V was pared by 8 bases and J by 4 bases, with 8 bases of the junction left unmatched. The CDR3 reads CASEGLVEADTQYF. The CDR3, as DNA: TGTGCCAGCGAGGGACTAGTGGAAGCAGATACGCAGTATTTT.

The sample holds many counts of this clonotype. The chain couples TRBV11-1 to TRBJ2-2; perhaps TRBD2 as D (5 bases). The length of the CDR3 is 15 residues. Germline CDR1 SGHAT, CDR2 FQDESV (reference sequence). Trimming stripped 2 bases from V and 2 bases from J, with 9 bases between. The DNA for the CDR3 is TGTGCCAGCAGCTTACTAGCCCAAAACACCGGGGAGCTGTTTTTT. It translates to CASSLLAQNTGELFF.

This clonotype was observed at least ten times. The chain has TRBV27 and TRBJ1-1, with D possibly being TRBD1 (5 bases). The CDR3 is 13 amino acids. Germline V gene lookup returns CDR1 MNHEY and CDR2 SMNVEV (reference sequence). V was trimmed by 6 bases and J by 7 bases, leaving 15 bases between them. The CDR3 loop is CASRAGDVGEAFF. CDR3 sequence (DNA): TGTGCCAGCAGAGCCGGGGACGTCGGTGAAGCTTTCTTT.